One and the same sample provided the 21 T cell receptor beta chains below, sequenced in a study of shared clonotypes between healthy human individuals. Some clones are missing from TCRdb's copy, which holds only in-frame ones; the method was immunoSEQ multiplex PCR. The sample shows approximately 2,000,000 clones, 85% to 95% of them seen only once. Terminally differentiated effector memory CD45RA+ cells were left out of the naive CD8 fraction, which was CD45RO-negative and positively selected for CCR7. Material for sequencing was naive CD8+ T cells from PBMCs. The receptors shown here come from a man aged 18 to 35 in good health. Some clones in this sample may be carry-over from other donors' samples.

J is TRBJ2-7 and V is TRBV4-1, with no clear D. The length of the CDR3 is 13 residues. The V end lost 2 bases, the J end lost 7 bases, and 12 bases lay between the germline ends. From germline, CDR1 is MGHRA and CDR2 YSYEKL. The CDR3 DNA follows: TGCGCCAGCAGCCAATCCCTGGTTACTGAGCAGTACTTC. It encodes CASSQSLVTEQYF.

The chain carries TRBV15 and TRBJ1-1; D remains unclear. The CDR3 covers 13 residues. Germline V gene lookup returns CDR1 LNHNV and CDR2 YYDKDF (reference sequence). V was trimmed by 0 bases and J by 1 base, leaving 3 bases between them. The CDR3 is CATSREGNTEAFF. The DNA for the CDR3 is TGTGCCACCAGCAGAGAGGGGAACACTGAAGCTTTCTTT.

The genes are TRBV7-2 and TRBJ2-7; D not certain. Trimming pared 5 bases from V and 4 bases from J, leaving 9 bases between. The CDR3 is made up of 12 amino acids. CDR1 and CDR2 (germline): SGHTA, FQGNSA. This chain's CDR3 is CASSLDWYEQYF. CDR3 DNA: TGTGCCAGCAGCCTAGATTGGTACGAGCAGTACTTC. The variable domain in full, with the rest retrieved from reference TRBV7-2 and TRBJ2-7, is GAGVSQSPSNKVTEKGKDVELRCDPISGHTALYWYRQSLGQGLEFLIYFQGNSAPDKSGLPSDRFSAERTGGSVSTLTIQRTQQEDSAVYLCASSLDWYEQYFGPGTRLTVT.

This CDR3 is CASSLNIVAEAFF. The DNA of the CDR3 is TGTGCCAGCAGCTTAAATATCGTGGCTGAAGCTTTCTTT. The chain has TRBV5-6 and TRBJ1-1, with D uncertain. The germline V gene encodes CDR1 SGHDT and CDR2 YYEEEE. V was pared by 2 bases and J by 6 bases, with 11 bases between. The CDR3 extends over 13 amino acids.

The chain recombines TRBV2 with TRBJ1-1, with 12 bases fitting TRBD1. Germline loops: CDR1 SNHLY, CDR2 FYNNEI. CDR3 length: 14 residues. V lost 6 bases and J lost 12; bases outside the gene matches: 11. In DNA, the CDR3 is TGTGCCAGCAGGGCCCCGGGACAGGGGGCGCGGTCTTTCTTT. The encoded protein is CASRAPGQGARSFF. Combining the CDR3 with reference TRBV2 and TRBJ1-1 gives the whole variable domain EPEVTQTPSHQVTQMGQEVILRCVPISNHLYFYWYRQILGQKVEFLVSFYNNEISEKSEIFDDQFSVERPDGSNFTLKIRSTKLEDSAMYFCASRAPGQGARSFFGQGTRLTVV.

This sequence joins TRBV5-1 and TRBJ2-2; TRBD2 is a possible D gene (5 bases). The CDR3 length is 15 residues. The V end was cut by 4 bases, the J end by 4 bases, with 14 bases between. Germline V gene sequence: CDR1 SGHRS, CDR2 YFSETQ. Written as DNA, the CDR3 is TGCGCCAGCAGCACGACTACCAAATTCACCGGGGAGCTGTTTTTT. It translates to CASSTTTKFTGELFF.

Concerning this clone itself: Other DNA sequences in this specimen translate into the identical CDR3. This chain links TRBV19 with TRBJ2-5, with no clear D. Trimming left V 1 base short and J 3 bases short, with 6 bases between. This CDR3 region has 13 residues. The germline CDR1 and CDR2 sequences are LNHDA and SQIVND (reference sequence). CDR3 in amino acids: CASSIGLKETQYF. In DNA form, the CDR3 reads TGTGCCAGTAGTATAGGGCTTAAAGAGACCCAGTACTTC. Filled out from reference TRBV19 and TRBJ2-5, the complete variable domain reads DGGITQSPKYLFRKEGQNVTLSCEQNLNHDAMYWYRQDPGQGLRLIYYSQIVNDFQKGDIAEGYSVSREKKESFPLTVTSAQKNPTAFYLCASSIGLKETQYFGPGTRLLVL.

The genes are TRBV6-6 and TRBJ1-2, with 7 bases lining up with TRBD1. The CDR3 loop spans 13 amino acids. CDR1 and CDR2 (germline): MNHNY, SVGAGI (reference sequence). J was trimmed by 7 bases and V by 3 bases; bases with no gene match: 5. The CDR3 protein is CASSYLGGGGYTF. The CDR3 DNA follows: TGTGCCAGCAGTTATTTAGGGGGCGGTGGCTACACCTTC.

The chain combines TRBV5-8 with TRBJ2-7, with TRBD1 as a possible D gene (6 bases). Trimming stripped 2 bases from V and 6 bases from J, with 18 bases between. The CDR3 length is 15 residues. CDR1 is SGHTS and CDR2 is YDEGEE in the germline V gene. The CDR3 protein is CASSLEQGVQFEQYF. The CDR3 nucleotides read TGTGCCAGCAGCTTAGAACAGGGAGTTCAATTCGAGCAGTACTTC.

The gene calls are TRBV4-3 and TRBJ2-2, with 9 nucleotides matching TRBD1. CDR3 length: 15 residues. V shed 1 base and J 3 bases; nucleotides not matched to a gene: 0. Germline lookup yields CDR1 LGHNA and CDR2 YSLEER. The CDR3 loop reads CASSQGQGDTGELFF. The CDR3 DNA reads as TGCGCCAGCAGCCAAGGACAGGGGGACACCGGGGAGCTGTTTTTT.

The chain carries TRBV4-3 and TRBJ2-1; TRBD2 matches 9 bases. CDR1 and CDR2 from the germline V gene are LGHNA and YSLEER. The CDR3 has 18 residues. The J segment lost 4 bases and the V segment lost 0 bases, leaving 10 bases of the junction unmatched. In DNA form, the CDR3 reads TGCGCCAGCAGCCAAGACCCTCCTAGCGGGGAACTATACAATGAGCAGTTCTTC. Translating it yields CASSQDPPSGELYNEQFF.

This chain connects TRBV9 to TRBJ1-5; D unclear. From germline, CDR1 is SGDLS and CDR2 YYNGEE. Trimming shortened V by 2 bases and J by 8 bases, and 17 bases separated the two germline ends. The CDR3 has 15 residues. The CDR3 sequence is CASSVIGSPDEPQHF. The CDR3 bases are TGTGCCAGCAGCGTCATCGGGAGTCCGGACGAGCCCCAGCATTTT.

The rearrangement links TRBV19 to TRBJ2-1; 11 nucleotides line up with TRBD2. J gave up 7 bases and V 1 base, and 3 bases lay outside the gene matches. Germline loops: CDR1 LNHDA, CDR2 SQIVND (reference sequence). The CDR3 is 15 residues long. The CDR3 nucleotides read TGTGCCAGTAGTATAGTACTAGCGGGAGCGAATGAGCAGTTCTTC. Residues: CASSIVLAGANEQFF.

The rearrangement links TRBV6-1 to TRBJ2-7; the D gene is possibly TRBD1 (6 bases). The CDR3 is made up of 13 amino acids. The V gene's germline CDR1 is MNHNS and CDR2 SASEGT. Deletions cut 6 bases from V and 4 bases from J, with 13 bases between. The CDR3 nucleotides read TGTGCCAGCAGGCCGCCAGGGGAATACGAGCAGTACTTC. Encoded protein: CASRPPGEYEQYF.

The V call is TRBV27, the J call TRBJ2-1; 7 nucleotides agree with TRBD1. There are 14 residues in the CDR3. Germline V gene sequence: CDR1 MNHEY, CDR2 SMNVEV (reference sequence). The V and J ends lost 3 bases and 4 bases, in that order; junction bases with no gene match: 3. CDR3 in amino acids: CASSLVTGYNEQFF. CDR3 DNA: TGTGCCAGCAGTTTGGTGACAGGGTACAATGAGCAGTTCTTC.

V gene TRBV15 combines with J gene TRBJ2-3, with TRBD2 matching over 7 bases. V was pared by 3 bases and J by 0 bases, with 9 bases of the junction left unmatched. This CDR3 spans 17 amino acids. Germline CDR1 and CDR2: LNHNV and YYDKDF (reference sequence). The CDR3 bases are TGTGCCACCAGCAGTTGGGACTCTAGCGGAAGCACAGATACGCAGTATTTT. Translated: CATSSWDSSGSTDTQYF. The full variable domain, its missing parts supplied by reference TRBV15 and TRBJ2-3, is DAMVIQNPRYQVTQFGKPVTLSCSQTLNHNVMYWYQQKSSQAPKLLFHYYDKDFNNEADTPDNFQSRRPNTSFCFLDIRSPGLGDTAMYLCATSSWDSSGSTDTQYFGPGTRLTVL.

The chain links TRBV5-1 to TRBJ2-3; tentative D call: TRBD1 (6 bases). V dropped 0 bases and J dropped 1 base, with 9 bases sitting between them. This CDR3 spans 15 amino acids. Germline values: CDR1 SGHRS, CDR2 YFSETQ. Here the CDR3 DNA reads TGCGCCAGCAGCTTGGCACAGGGAGGCACAGATACGCAGTATTTT. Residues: CASSLAQGGTDTQYF.

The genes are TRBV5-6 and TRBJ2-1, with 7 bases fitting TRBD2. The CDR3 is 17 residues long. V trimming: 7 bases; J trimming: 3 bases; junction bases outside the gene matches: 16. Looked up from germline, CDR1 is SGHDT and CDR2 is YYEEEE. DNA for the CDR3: TGTGCCAGCCAACCTGCCTTTCGGCTAGCGGTCTACAATGAGCAGTTCTTC. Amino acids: CASQPAFRLAVYNEQFF.

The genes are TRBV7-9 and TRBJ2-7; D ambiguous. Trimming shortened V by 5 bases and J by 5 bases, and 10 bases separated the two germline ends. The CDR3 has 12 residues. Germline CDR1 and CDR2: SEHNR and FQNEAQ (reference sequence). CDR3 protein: CASSPKHNEQYF. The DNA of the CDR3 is TGTGCCAGCAGCCCAAAGCACAACGAGCAGTACTTC.

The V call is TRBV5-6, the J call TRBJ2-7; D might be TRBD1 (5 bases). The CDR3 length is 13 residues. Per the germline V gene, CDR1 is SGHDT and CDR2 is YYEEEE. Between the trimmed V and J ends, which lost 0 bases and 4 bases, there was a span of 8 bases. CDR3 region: CASSLGKGYEQYF. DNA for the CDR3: TGTGCCAGCAGCTTGGGAAAGGGGTACGAGCAGTACTTC.

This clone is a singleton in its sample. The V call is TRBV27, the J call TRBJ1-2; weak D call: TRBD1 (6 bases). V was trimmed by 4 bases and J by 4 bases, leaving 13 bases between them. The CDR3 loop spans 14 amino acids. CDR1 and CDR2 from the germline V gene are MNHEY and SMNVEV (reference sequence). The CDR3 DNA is TGTGCCAGCAGTTCCTTTAGAGGGGGCTATGGCTACACCTTC. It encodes CASSSFRGGYGYTF.